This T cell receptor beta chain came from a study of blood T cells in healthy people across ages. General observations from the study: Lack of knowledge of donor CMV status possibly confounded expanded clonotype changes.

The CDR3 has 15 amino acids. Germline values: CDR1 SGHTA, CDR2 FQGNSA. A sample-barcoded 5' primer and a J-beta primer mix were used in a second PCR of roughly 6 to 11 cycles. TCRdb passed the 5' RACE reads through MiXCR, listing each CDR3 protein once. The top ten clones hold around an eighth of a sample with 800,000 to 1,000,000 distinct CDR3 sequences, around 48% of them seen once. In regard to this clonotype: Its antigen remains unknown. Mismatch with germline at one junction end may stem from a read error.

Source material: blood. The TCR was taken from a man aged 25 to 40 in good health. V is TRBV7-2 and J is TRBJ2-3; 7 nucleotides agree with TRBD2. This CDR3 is CASSLRRGSTGTQYF. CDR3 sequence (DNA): TGTGCCAGCAGCTTGAGGCGGGGGAGCACAGGTACGCAGTATTTT.